This T cell receptor beta chain emerged from a study of response to subunit inactivated influenza vaccine. Broader study findings: After each seasonal influenza vaccination, few new T cells are recruited, the authors suggested.

For this clonotype: Its cognate antigen is unknown.

TCRdb called the RT-PCR reads again in MiXCR, with one record for every CDR3 protein. The sample consists of more than 550,000 distinct CDR3 sequences, 12% of them appearing once. The source is a man aged 50 to 59 who received an inactivated influenza vaccine. The sequenced sample was PBMCs from blood, obtained on the day of vaccination.

CDR3 protein: CASSLAGRTQYF. The CDR3 bases are TGTGCCAGCAGCTTAGCCGGACGTACGCAGTATTTT. The chain has TRBV11-3 and TRBJ2-3; D ambiguous. Germline V CDR1 and CDR2: SGHNT, YENEEA. Trimming cost V 1 base and J 8 bases, with 7 bases left between them. This CDR3 has 12 amino acids.